The 25 T cell receptor beta chains below all came from one sample that was sequenced in a study of CD8+CD57+ T cells in acquired aplastic anemia. Sequencing involved patients with CD8+CD57+ cell expansion previously shown by flow cytometry. The TCR beta profiling, which covered VDJ combination and CDR3 sequence, was carried out using genomic DNA as the template. In TCRdb, the reads were re-called with MiXCR into one record per CDR3 protein. Of fewer than 200,000 distinct CDR3 sequences listed, approximately 48% are singletons. Sequenced material: sorted CD4+, CD8+, or CD8+CD57+ T cells (not recorded which) from PBMCs. The origin of the receptors is a human donor with aplastic anemia.

Ten or more counts support this clonotype. J is TRBJ1-2 and V is TRBV24-1; TRBD1 aligns across 7 bases. The CDR3 contains 15 residues. CDR1 and CDR2 (germline): KGHDR, SFDVKD. J gave up 4 bases and V 3 bases, and 7 bases lay outside the gene matches. For the CDR3, the DNA is TGTGCCACCAGTGATCCGGGACAGAGCCTCTATGGCTACACCTTC. Residues: CATSDPGQSLYGYTF.

Regarding this clonotype: A much larger clone lies a single base off, so this may be a read error. The V call is TRBV11-2, the J call TRBJ2-5, with 8 bases identical to TRBD2. V was pared by 1 base and J by 0 bases, with 1 base of the junction left unmatched. CDR3 length equals 15 residues. The germline gives CDR1 SGHAT, CDR2 FQNNGV. The CDR3 region has the DNA TGTGCCAGCAGCTTAGTAGCGGGGTACCAAGAGACCCAGTACTTC. Its protein product is CASSLVAGYQETQYF.

The CDR3 region has the DNA TGCGCCAGCAGCTTGGGTGGACAGGGGGCAGAGCGTGGCTACACCTTC. Translated: CASSLGGQGAERGYTF. The chain employs TRBV5-1 and TRBJ1-2; 11 bases are shared with TRBD1. The CDR3 has 16 amino acids. J lost 7 bases, V lost 0 bases, and 8 bases had no gene match. Germline V gene data show CDR1 as SGHRS and CDR2 as YFSETQ.

This clonotype was seen many times. The chain has TRBV12-3 or TRBV12-4 and TRBJ1-1; TRBD1 aligns across 7 bases. The CDR3 is 14 amino acids. V gave up 7 bases and J gave up 4 bases; unmatched junction bases: 9. The CDR3 spells CASNRQGGFTEAFF. The DNA for the CDR3 is TGTGCCAGCAATCGACAGGGTGGATTCACTGAAGCTTTCTTT.

This clonotype was counted once. The chain joins TRBV2 to TRBJ2-3; 11 positions agree with TRBD2. Looked up from germline, CDR1 is SNHLY and CDR2 is FYNNEI. The CDR3 is made up of 15 amino acids. Trimming removed 6 bases from V and 5 bases from J; junction bases left unmatched: 7. The CDR3 loop is CASRVTSGVEDTQYF. CDR3 DNA: TGTGCCAGCAGGGTGACTAGCGGGGTAGAAGATACGCAGTATTTT.

This clonotype showed up just a few times. This clone may be a read error of a much larger clone one base away. Written as DNA, the CDR3 is TGCGCCGGCAGCCCGGGACTAGCGGGAGGAGGGGGGCAGTTCTTC. It codes for CAGSPGLAGGGGQFF. The chain joins TRBV5-1 to TRBJ2-1; 15 nucleotides agree with TRBD2. Germline CDR1 SGHRS, CDR2 YFSETQ. This CDR3 spans 15 amino acids. The entire variable domain, with the rest obtained from reference TRBV5-1 and TRBJ2-1, is as follows: KAGVTQTPRYLIKTRGQQVTLSCSPISGHRSVSWYQQTPGQGLQFLFEYFSETQRNKGNFPGRFSGRQFSNSRSEMNVSTLELGDSALYLCAGSPGLAGGGGQFFGPGTRLTVL.

This clonotype was counted many times. The gene calls are TRBV12-3 or TRBV12-4 and TRBJ1-6; D perhaps matches TRBD1 (5 bases). V lost 1 base, J lost 0 bases, and 13 bases lay in between. The CDR3 covers 18 residues. The CDR3 DNA sequence: TGTGCCAGCAGTTTAGGGGGGGGAGGGAGCTCCTATAATTCACCCCTCCACTTT. This gives the protein CASSLGGGGSSYNSPLHF.

As to this clonotype: The junction shows a germline mismatch at one end, possibly a read error. The chain recombines TRBV4-1 with TRBJ2-2; 8 bases fit TRBD2. Germline lookup yields CDR1 MGHRA and CDR2 YSYEKL. The CDR3 sequence is 16 residues long. The CDR3 here is CASSQLERGLLGELLF. In nucleotides, the CDR3 is TGCGCCAGCAGCCAGCTCGAGCGGGGGCTTCTCGGGGAGCTGCTTTTT.

Turning to this clonotype: Being one base from a much bigger clone, this may be a read error. V is TRBV5-5 and J is TRBJ1-1; 8 bases agree with TRBD1. In germline, CDR1 is SGHKS, CDR2 YYEKEE (reference sequence). V trimming: 3 bases; J trimming: 6 bases; junction bases outside the gene matches: 4. The CDR3 spans 13 residues. Written as DNA, the CDR3 is TGTGCCAGCAGCTGGACAGGGATGGCTGAAGCTTTCTTT. Residues: CASSWTGMAEAFF. Using reference TRBV5-5 and TRBJ1-1 for the parts outside the CDR3, the full variable domain is DAGVTQSPTHLIKTRGQQVTLRCSPISGHKSVSWYQQVLGQGPQFIFQYYEKEERGRGNFPDRFSARQFPNYSSELNVNALLLGDSALYLCASSWTGMAEAFFGQGTRLTVV.

The table lists this clonotype with a few counts. The chain carries TRBV10-3 and TRBJ1-2; tentatively, D is TRBD1 (5 bases). Trimming took off 10 bases at V and 2 bases at J, with 14 bases between the two ends. Germline V gene data show CDR1 as ENHRY and CDR2 as SYGVKD. The CDR3 consists of 13 residues. The DNA for the CDR3 is TGTGCCACTGGGGGACGGAAAAACTATGGCTACACCTTC. Its translation is CATGGRKNYGYTF.

The chain recombines TRBV9 with TRBJ2-1; D uncertain. The CDR3 has 12 amino acids. The germline V and J ends were trimmed by 3 bases and 7 bases, with 8 bases remaining between them. CDR1 and CDR2 (germline): SGDLS, YYNGEE. In DNA form, the CDR3 reads TGTGCCAGCAGCGCCCCCTCTAATGAGCAGTTCTTC. This translates into CASSAPSNEQFF.

This chain links TRBV10-3 with TRBJ1-5; tentatively, D is TRBD1 (5 bases). V lost 10 bases and J lost 0, with 19 bases in between. The CDR3 has 16 residues. The V gene's germline CDR1 is ENHRY and CDR2 SYGVKD. The CDR3 sequence is CANTTGTEYSNQPQHF. DNA for the CDR3: TGTGCCAACACAACCGGGACGGAATATAGCAATCAGCCCCAGCATTTT.

The chain employs TRBV12-3 or TRBV12-4 and TRBJ2-7, with D perhaps being TRBD1 or TRBD2 (5 bases each). Trimming shortened V by 6 bases and J by 2 bases, and 17 bases separated the two germline ends. The length of the CDR3 is 15 residues. The CDR3 DNA sequence: TGTGCCAGCAGCTACTCGGGGACGTTAACCTACGAGCAGTACTTC. Translated, it gives CASSYSGTLTYEQYF.

At least ten counts were recorded for this clonotype. The chain has TRBV14 and TRBJ1-1; weak D call: TRBD1 (6 bases). V lost 2 bases and J 6 bases, leaving 19 bases between the germline ends. This CDR3 spans 16 amino acids. The germline V gene encodes CDR1 SGHDN and CDR2 FVKESK. The CDR3 DNA sequence: TGTGCCAGCAGCCAATACGGGGGGCTCATCCGCGCTGAAGCTTTCTTT. Encoded protein: CASSQYGGLIRAEAFF.

This CDR3 is CASSQSQDNEQFF. The CDR3 bases are TGCGCCAGCAGCCAAAGTCAGGATAATGAGCAGTTCTTC. The V and J genes are TRBV4-3 and TRBJ2-1; D gene uncertain. The CDR3 extends over 13 amino acids. V lost 2 bases and J lost 7, with 9 bases in between. The germline V gene has CDR1 LGHNA and CDR2 YSLEER.

This clonotype was recorded many times. The V call is TRBV19, the J call TRBJ2-3; 8 bases are a match to TRBD1. CDR1 and CDR2 from the germline V gene are LNHDA and SQIVND (reference sequence). V shed 7 bases and J 2 bases; nucleotides not matched to a gene: 5. This CDR3 region has 14 residues. The CDR3, as DNA: TGTGCCAGTACTCAACAGGGGGACACAGATACGCAGTATTTT. Protein: CASTQQGDTDTQYF.

A word on this clonotype: A read error may be the cause here, since a much bigger clone is one base away. The rearrangement joins TRBV4-2 to TRBJ1-1; D is undetermined. The CDR3 totals 15 residues. Germline values: CDR1 LGHNA, CDR2 YNFKEQ. The CDR3 reads CASSQGLGQNTEASF. The CDR3, as DNA: TGTGCCAGCAGCCAAGGCCTAGGGCAGAACACTGAAGCTTCCTTT.

This chain joins TRBV2 and TRBJ1-5, with 8 bases fitting TRBD1. V lost 4 bases, J lost 4 bases, and 6 bases stayed unmatched. Per germline, CDR1 SNHLY and CDR2 FYNNEI. This CDR3 has 15 amino acids. CDR3 sequence (DNA): TGTGCCAGCAGTGTTCGCGACAGGGGTAATCAGCCCCAGCATTTT. This codes for CASSVRDRGNQPQHF.

This chain connects TRBV24-1 to TRBJ2-2; 10 bases line up with TRBD1. V lost 7 bases, J lost 3 bases, and 1 base stayed unmatched. The germline CDR1 and CDR2 sequences are KGHDR and SFDVKD. The CDR3 has 14 amino acids. This chain's CDR3 is CATRGQGDTGELFF. The CDR3 region has the DNA TGTGCCACCAGAGGACAGGGGGACACCGGGGAGCTGTTTTTT.

This clonotype was observed at least ten times. The V and J genes are TRBV5-1 and TRBJ1-6; 7 bases align to TRBD1. Germline CDR1 and CDR2: SGHRS and YFSETQ. Unmatched junction bases numbered 5, after V lost 2 bases and J lost 9 bases. The CDR3 covers 14 residues. In nucleotides, the CDR3 is TGCGCCAGCAGCTTTACAGGGGAGAGTTCACCCCTCCACTTT. Amino acids: CASSFTGESSPLHF.

A remark on this clonotype: A much larger clone sits a single nucleotide away, making a read error possible. The chain employs TRBV20-1 and TRBJ1-2; possibly TRBD1 for D (5 bases). This CDR3 spans 13 amino acids. CDR1 is DFQATT, CDR2 SNEGSKA, per germline (reference sequence). V was clipped by 5 bases and J by 8 bases, with 18 bases between them. The CDR3 coding sequence is TGCAGTGCTGCCAAGGGTAGGGGTTGGGGCTACACCTTC. Translating it yields CSAAKGRGWGYTF.

In this sample, this clonotype turned up many times. The rearrangement links TRBV7-2 to TRBJ2-7; possibly TRBD2 for D (6 bases). Germline values: CDR1 SGHTA, CDR2 FQGNSA. The CDR3 is 14 amino acids. V was cut by 7 bases and J by 7 bases, with 20 bases left in between. This CDR3 reads CASTSYTIAEEQYF. CDR3 nucleotides: TGTGCCAGCACCTCATACACTATAGCGGAGGAGCAGTACTTC.

This rearrangement joins TRBV29-1 to TRBJ1-2; D not certain. This CDR3 region has 11 residues. Deletions cut 4 bases from V and 8 bases from J, with 11 bases between. Germline V gives CDR1 SQVTM, CDR2 ANQGSEA. The CDR3 coding sequence is TGCAGCGTTGCCCGGGAGGGAGGCTACACCTTC. Translation: CSVAREGGYTF.

There are many counts of this clonotype. The rearrangement uses TRBV29-1 and TRBJ2-5; 12 bases are a match to TRBD1. The CDR3 runs 14 residues. Germline V gene sequence: CDR1 SQVTM, CDR2 ANQGSEA. Germline trimming cut 5 bases from V and 5 bases from J; bases unmatched to any gene: 6. CDR3 in amino acids: CSVRDRGRGETQYF. CDR3 DNA: TGCAGCGTTCGGGACAGGGGGCGAGGGGAGACCCAGTACTTC. The full variable domain, with the rest looked up from reference TRBV29-1 and TRBJ2-5, is SAVISQKPSRDICQRGTSLTIQCQVDSQVTMMFWYRQQPGQSLTLIATANQGSEATYESGFVIDKFPISRPNLTFSTLTVSNMSPEDSSIYLCSVRDRGRGETQYFGPGTRLLVL.

In this sample, this clonotype turned up many times. V and J are TRBV4-1 and TRBJ1-1; D not certain. V was shortened by 3 bases and J by 5 bases, with 10 bases between the two germline ends. This CDR3 has 13 amino acids. Germline V lookup: CDR1 MGHRA, CDR2 YSYEKL. The CDR3: CASSQVWQTEAFF. The CDR3 DNA follows: TGCGCCAGCAGCCAGGTTTGGCAAACTGAAGCTTTCTTT.